This note documents a single TCR beta chain sequence. This clone was counted only a few times. What antigen it recognizes has not been identified. No quality values exist for individual bases; no much larger clone is one base distant. Trimming removed 6 bases from V and 3 bases from J, leaving 15 bases between the germline ends. Counted from cysteine to phenylalanine, this CDR3 has 15 amino acids. Solely the CDR3 DNA is kept, with 45 bases framed from the first base. CDR1 and CDR2 (SNHLY, FYNNEI) derive from the germline V gene. The cohort was made up of roughly 670 healthy bone marrow donors. All cohort members were sampled while nominally healthy, although unrecorded immune exposures were likely present. The donor was CMV seronegative and belonged to the group of 320 or so seronegative cohort members. A peripheral blood sample was provided by each donor, and peripheral blood mononuclear cells were used for TCR beta sequencing. The Qiagen DNeasy Blood Extraction Kit was used to extract genomic DNA from the blood cell samples.

The library was made by the immunoSEQ multiplex PCR assay. For the multiplex PCR, a mixture combining 60 forward primers for TCR Vbeta segments and 13 reverse primers for TCR Jbeta segments was used. A multiplex PCR assay on genomic DNA amplified the CDR3 region of rearranged TCR beta genes. The amplified TCR beta libraries were sequenced on the Illumina HiSeq System as 87-base-pair reads. The paper's processing steps were these. A later analysis counted 65 million to 90 million unique TCR beta chains across the 640 or so repertoires, and some 11 million of these chains were shared by at least two donors. Raw reads were error-corrected and collapsed into unique sequences with a nearest-neighbor algorithm that merged closely related sequences to remove PCR and sequencing errors. V, D and J gene segments were assigned by aligning CDR3 sequences to IMGT reference sequences. For a sequence to be retained, a match of at least six nucleotides to both a V gene segment and a J gene segment was required. Rearrangements were classified as productive when the CDR3 lacked stop codons and remained in frame with V and J, and all other rearrangements were classified as non-productive. Following IMGT convention, CDR3 was defined as the stretch from the second conserved V-encoded cysteine up to the conserved J-encoded phenylalanine. The earlier analysis of about 500 of the donors excluded sequences that lacked an unambiguous match to a single V gene segment. An earlier analysis of 587 of the donors classified V segments as functional when productive rearrangements were above 56.7% and as segregating when the standard deviation between donors was above 5%. A statistical classification framework was built to diagnose cytomegalovirus status from the catalog of TCR beta chain sequences. V and J gene assignment, in a later analysis, came from comparing TCR nucleotide sequences with IMGT/GENE-DB human TR gene sequences. In a later analysis, CDR3 sequences and most-parsimonious VDJ recombination scenarios were assigned using the TCRdist pipeline. In a later analysis, each TCR beta chain was defined by its CDR3 amino acid sequence together with its V-gene family, and reads lacking a unique V-gene family were excluded. To address suspected cross-contamination and a sequencing artifact, a later analysis removed under 600 highly shared, low-generation-probability nucleotide sequences. A later analysis calculated a clonal expansion index for each public chain from normalized within-repertoire ranks of inferred template counts. In a later analysis, generation probabilities were computed with a VDJ recombination model fitted to out-of-frame rearrangements, and the resulting probabilities were checked against IGoR. In a later analysis, hypergeometric tests were used to score TCR-TCR, TCR-HLA and TCR-CMV co-occurrence, with a repertoire-size bias correction applied to TCR pairs. False discovery rates were estimated in a later analysis by permuting HLA or CMV assignments 20 times. In a later analysis, co-occurring TCRs were grouped using DBSCAN, with TCRdist sequence similarity added in when clustering inside HLA-allele-positive subsets. Co-occurrence clustering excluded repertoires with fewer than 30,000 or more than 120,000 public chains, plus five with anomalous nucleotide sharing. Not all clones reach the TCRdb copy of this immuneACCESS table, which keeps in-frame sequences only. Checked studies attribute under half of the gap to unresolved V genes and leave the rest unexplained. Clone size and V and J calls were adopted from that table, with D and trimming inferred from the DNA. This sample holds over 150,000 clones; approximately 74% were observed only once. Approximately 2.1% of the sample goes to the ten largest clones.

The data were taken from a study of cytomegalovirus exposure and HLA in healthy donors (dated by TCRdb to the late 2010s). Regarding the study in general: In an earlier analysis of some 550 of the donors, approximately 300 Gb of sequence data and some 120 million unique TCR beta sequences from about 190 million T cells were reported. An earlier analysis of 587 of the donors applied high-throughput TCR beta sequencing to assess whether each TCR beta V gene segment acted as functional or pseudogenic. Because of strong linkage in the cohort, a handful of DR-DQ haplotypes were treated as single units for association and clustering. The genetic ancestry cluster associated with self-reported Caucasian donors included around four fifths of the 350 to 500 genotyped donors. Typing coverage differed by locus: A, B, C, DRB1 and DQB1 were typed in roughly 620-640 donors, DQA1 in about 560, DPA1 in approximately 600, and DPB1 in 472. Rather than drawing on any new phenotypic data, the later analysis identified candidate immune exposures from TCR beta sequences and the way those sequences occurred across donors. HLA typing covered class I and class II loci at four-digit resolution. Across some 400 genotyped donors of the cohort, an average of roughly 250,000 unique TCR beta nucleotide sequences per donor were sequenced, and around 19% of those sequences were non-productive. The study used immunosequencing to profile the T cell repertoires of 600 to 850 subjects and linked those repertoires to cytomegalovirus serostatus. An early release that covered approximately 600 HLA-typed donors contained around 300 gigabases of sequencing data and tens of millions of unique TCR sequences. Donor age, sex, ethnicity and CMV serostatus were collected together with the repertoire data. To predict cytomegalovirus infection status, the study combined high-throughput TCR immunosequencing, statistical association of individual TCRs with disease status, and machine learning. In a later analysis, previously published TCR beta repertoires from more than 500 donors were re-analyzed and high-resolution HLA genotyping was added so that TCR occurrence patterns could be studied. All discovery cohort repertoires had been generated using a single sequencing platform. A later genetic analysis used genome-wide SNP genotypes for about three fifths of the 666 donors, treating that subset as a discovery cohort. In addition to the first cohort of approximately 650 subjects, a separate validation cohort of approximately 110 different subjects was used. The study aimed to test whether cataloging public T cell receptors could reveal signatures of past pathogen exposure.

Findings and caveats that apply to the study as a whole: In a later analysis, HLA-associated TCR beta chains showed more clonal expansion and lower generation probabilities than non-associated chains that were equally common. In the study, 164 TCR beta chains were listed as associated with cytomegalovirus. In vitro tests confirmed that a few of the cytomegalovirus-associated TCR beta chains recognize cytomegalovirus antigens. Broadly in line with IMGT annotations, most TCR beta V segments showed up in productive rearrangements about 90% or about 30% of the time in an earlier analysis of 587 of the donors. Across donors, most TCR sequences were observed very rarely, whereas some public TCRs were present in many individuals. Fewer than 20 rarely observed V segments, including chromosome 9 orphons, were excluded from the earlier analysis of several hundred of the donors because counts were too low. In a later genetic analysis, a missense DCLRE1C variant was associated with V-gene and J-gene trimming of TCR beta chains, and the association was replicated in an independent cohort. In a later analysis, several top co-occurrence clusters were reported to appear linked to parvovirus B19, influenza, CMV and Epstein-Barr virus. Linkage disequilibrium might explain the correlated functional status among segregating V segments, but an unknown experimental factor could not be excluded. When HLA alleles, especially DR and DQ, strongly co-occurred, attributing TCR associations to individual alleles was difficult. A further reported finding was that TCR beta sequences accurately predicted the HLA-A and HLA-B alleles for most subjects in the first cohort. According to a later analysis, TCR association rates differed among HLA loci, with DRB1 alleles showing the most associated TCRs and HLA-C alleles showing the fewest. A later analysis found that most CMV-associated TCR beta chains appeared HLA-restricted, with HLA associations seemingly driven largely by CMV exposure. A group of highly shared sequence variants was considered likely to be a technical artifact of the sequencing pipeline. CMV serostatus was the only immune exposure information available for the cohort. Compared with the roughly 700-donor mean, donors in an Asian-associated ancestry cluster had fewer N-insertions in productive TCRs, according to a later genetic analysis. The 87-base-pair reads could not distinguish some IMGT-functional V segments, including TRBV6-2 and TRBV6-3, so those segments were excluded. Sequencing depth was assumed to be roughly uniform across donors in the presence/absence analyses, though that assumption may not hold. The classifier was reported to diagnose cytomegalovirus status with high specificity and sensitivity in both the original and validation cohorts. In this cohort, only TCR beta chains were sequenced, and detectable features were limited by the absence of alpha or paired-chain data. Because HLA typing was unavailable for some donors at each locus, only the typed subset was used in association tests. It was suggested by the authors that the approach could potentially be generalized to other disease states and immunological phenotypes. In a later analysis, 16,951 TCR beta sequences were associated with specific HLA alleles at a false discovery rate of 0.05.

The material sequenced was PBMCs. The receptor chain draws on TRBV2 and TRBJ1-5, with TRBD1 perhaps the D gene, on 6 matching bases. The sequence derives from a man in his thirties or forties in good health and CMV-seronegative. In nucleotides, the sequence is TGTGCCAGCAGGGCCGGGACATCGAACAATCAGCCCCAGCATTTT. This is translated as CASRAGTSNNQPQHF.